Presented here are 16 T cell receptor beta chains from one specimen sequenced in a study of T cells in Graves' hyperthyroidism and ophthalmopathy. Using RNA transcripts as the source, TCR beta CDR3 regions were amplified. The HTBI primer set drove a first-round RT-PCR of the TCR CDR3. TCRdb re-called the multiplex PCR reads with MiXCR, one entry per CDR3 protein. The sample has 300,000 to 450,000 distinct CDR3 sequences, around 15% seen once. The sequenced sample was blood. The receptors originated from a woman in her 30s with Graves' ophthalmopathy.

This clonotype was observed at least ten times. The chain uses TRBV9 and TRBJ2-2; D not certain. This CDR3 region has 14 residues. V lost 3 bases and J 1 base, leaving 7 bases between the germline ends. Germline V gene sequence: CDR1 SGDLS, CDR2 YYNGEE. Written as DNA, the CDR3 is TGTGCCAGCAGCGAGACGGTGAACACCGGGGAGCTGTTTTTT. Translation gives CASSETVNTGELFF.

This clonotype was seen at least ten times. This sequence joins TRBV6-1 and TRBJ2-1; D gene uncertain. This CDR3 comprises 14 residues. Germline CDR1 MNHNS, CDR2 SASEGT. V was shortened by 8 bases and J by 0 bases, with 11 bases between the two germline ends. The CDR3 sequence: CASGGRSSYNEQFF. In nucleotides, the CDR3 is TGTGCCAGCGGTGGGCGGAGCTCCTACAATGAGCAGTTCTTC.

A note on this clonotype: A much larger clone differs by one base, so this may be a read error. This chain uses TRBV27 with TRBJ1-1; D remains unclear. Looked up from germline, CDR1 is MNHEY and CDR2 is SMNVEV (reference sequence). V lost 3 bases and J lost 4, with 12 bases in between. The CDR3 covers 14 residues. CDR3 bases: TGTGCCAGCAGTTTGGTTGTGCTTCGCACTGAAGCTTTCTTT. Amino acid sequence: CASSLVVLRTEAFF.

This clonotype was recorded many times. The chain links TRBV18 to TRBJ2-3; 7 bases are a match to TRBD1. The CDR3 covers 16 residues. V was clipped by 2 bases and J by 0 bases; unmatched bases: 5. Germline lookup yields CDR1 KGHSH and CDR2 LQKENI. CDR3 in DNA: TGTGCCAGCTCACCATTAGGGGGCCCTAGCACAGATACGCAGTATTTT. Translated, it gives CASSPLGGPSTDTQYF.

This clonotype was detected ten times or more. The chain has TRBV20-1 and TRBJ2-2, with unresolved D. CDR3 length: 10 amino acids. The V end was cut by 6 bases, the J end by 3 bases, with 2 bases between. Germline V gene lookup returns CDR1 DFQATT and CDR2 SNEGSKA (reference sequence). In DNA form, the CDR3 reads TGCAGTGCCTACACCGGGGAGCTGTTTTTT. It codes for CSAYTGELFF.

This clonotype has at least ten counts. The V call is TRBV5-1, the J call TRBJ1-1, with 9 nucleotides matching TRBD1. This CDR3 contains 17 residues. From germline, CDR1 is SGHRS and CDR2 YFSETQ. V shed 4 bases, J shed 4 bases, and the junction held 14 bases outside the gene matches. CDR3 in amino acids: CASSPSPGTGLGTEAFF. The CDR3 DNA is TGCGCCAGCAGCCCAAGTCCCGGGACAGGGTTGGGCACTGAAGCTTTCTTT.

This clonotype was seen once. This chain connects TRBV7-9 to TRBJ2-1; 10 bases map to TRBD2. CDR1 and CDR2 from the germline V gene are SEHNR and FQNEAQ (reference sequence). V lost 2 bases and J lost 5; bases outside the gene matches: 15. The CDR3 covers 19 residues. In DNA form, the CDR3 reads TGTGCCAGCAGCTTAATTGGGATTAGCGGGGGGCCCCAAGACAATGAGCAGTTCTTC. Translating it yields CASSLIGISGGPQDNEQFF.

This clonotype was counted ten times or more. The V and J genes are TRBV7-3 and TRBJ2-2; unclear D gene. The germline V gene has CDR1 SGHTA and CDR2 FQGTGA. Trimming pared 5 bases from V and 2 bases from J, leaving 9 bases between. The CDR3 sequence is 14 residues long. The CDR3 sequence is CASSPQSNTGELFF. CDR3 DNA: TGTGCCAGCAGCCCTCAATCAAACACCGGGGAGCTGTTTTTT.

This clonotype was seen ten or more times. The rearrangement joins TRBV11-2 to TRBJ2-5, with D possibly being TRBD1 (6 bases). The germline CDR1 and CDR2 sequences are SGHAT and FQNNGV. V lost 0 bases, J lost 5 bases, and 13 bases lay in between. The CDR3 sequence is 15 residues long. In DNA form, the CDR3 reads TGTGCCAGCAGCTTAGAAGGGCAGGGGTATGAGACCCAGTACTTC. Encoded protein: CASSLEGQGYETQYF.

As to this clonotype: A much larger clonotype is one base distant, so this may be a read error. The genes are TRBV30 and TRBJ2-2; perhaps TRBD2 as D (5 bases). CDR3 length: 14 amino acids. The germline V and J ends were trimmed by 6 bases and 5 bases, with 16 bases remaining between them. Germline values: CDR1 GTSNPN, CDR2 SVGIG (reference sequence). The CDR3, as DNA: TGTGCCTGTCCGCGGGCAGGTGGGACCGGGGAGCTGTTTTTT. This codes for CACPRAGGTGELFF. Using reference TRBV30 and TRBJ2-2 for the parts outside the CDR3, the full variable domain is SQTIHQWPATLVQPVGSPLSLECTVEGTSNPNLYWYRQAAGRGLQLLFYSVGIGQISSEVPQNLSASRPQDRQFILSSKKLLLSDSGFYLCACPRAGGTGELFFGEGSRLTVL.

This clonotype was seen only a few times. Here the CDR3 DNA reads TGTGCCAGCAGTTTCGATGCTGAAGCTTTCTTT. Translation: CASSFDAEAFF. This chain connects TRBV12-3 or TRBV12-4 to TRBJ1-1; D uncertain. V lost 3 bases, J lost 6 bases, and 5 bases lay in between. The CDR3 sequence is 11 residues long.

With regard to this clonotype: A much larger clone lies one base from this, so it may be a read error. This sequence joins TRBV11-1 and TRBJ1-1; no firm D call. V was shortened by 6 bases and J by 9 bases, with 14 bases between the two germline ends. CDR1 is SGHAT and CDR2 is FQDESV in the germline V gene (reference sequence). CDR3 length equals 12 residues. The CDR3 sequence: CASSGRARKAFF. The CDR3 DNA reads as TGTGCCAGCAGTGGAAGGGCCCGAAAAGCTTTCTTT.

Comments on this clonotype: One end of the junction varies from germline; a read error may be responsible. The chain recombines TRBV20-1 with TRBJ1-4, with D uncertain. The CDR3 is 15 amino acids. The germline gives CDR1 DFQATT, CDR2 SNEGSKA (reference sequence). CDR3 protein: CSARDSTATNKKLFF. The CDR3 DNA reads as TGCAGTGCTAGAGACTCCACGGCAACTAATAAAAAACTGTTTTTT.

Many counts were recorded for this clonotype. This chain uses TRBV20-1 with TRBJ2-2; no definite D call. The germline V gene has CDR1 DFQATT and CDR2 SNEGSKA (reference sequence). The CDR3 has 11 amino acids. Trimming took 1 base from V and 6 from J, leaving 3 bases between them. The CDR3 protein is CSARAAGELFF. The CDR3, as DNA: TGCAGTGCTAGAGCGGCCGGGGAGCTGTTTTTT.

This clonotype was detected a few times. This clone may be a read error of a much larger clone one base away. V gene TRBV20-1 combines with J gene TRBJ2-1; possible D gene TRBD2, 6 bases. V lost 3 bases, J lost 8 bases, and 26 bases lay in between. This CDR3 spans 17 amino acids. Germline V CDR1 and CDR2: DFQATT, SNEGSKA (reference sequence). The CDR3 protein is CSASCSPAAGRGDEQFF. The DNA of the CDR3 is TGCAGTGCTAGCTGCTCCCCGGCGGCGGGACGGGGCGATGAGCAGTTCTTC.

The V and J genes are TRBV19 and TRBJ2-3, with 8 bases lining up with TRBD1. CDR3 size: 14 residues. The germline CDR1 and CDR2 sequences are LNHDA and SQIVND (reference sequence). The V and J ends lost 7 bases and 3 bases, in that order; junction bases with no gene match: 6. The CDR3 DNA reads as TGTGCCAGTACCGACAGGGGTTGGACAGATACGCAGTATTTT. Protein: CASTDRGWTDTQYF.